Each of the 14 T cell receptor beta chains below was sequenced from the same sample in a study of cytomegalovirus exposure and HLA in healthy donors. Primers: 60 Vbeta forward and 13 Jbeta reverse. Data came from immunoSEQ multiplex PCR; TCRdb stores just in-frame clones and leaves some out. The sample has over 150,000 clones; 70% to 85% are singletons. Sequencing used PBMCs. Receptor source: a woman aged 55-69 years in good health and CMV-seropositive.

A few counts support this clone. V and J are TRBV7-3 and TRBJ2-1, with TRBD2 as a possible D gene (5 bases). With 4 bases removed from V and 5 bases from J, the gap between germline ends came to 15 bases. CDR1 and CDR2 (germline): SGHTA, FQGTGA. CDR3 size: 15 residues. The CDR3 sequence: CASSSPTRLNNEQFF. CDR3 coding DNA: TGTGCCAGCAGCTCCCCCACAAGACTAAACAATGAGCAGTTCTTC.

The rearrangement links TRBV11-3 to TRBJ2-3; D is ambiguous. The V gene's germline CDR1 is SGHNT and CDR2 YENEEA. This CDR3 has 16 amino acids. Trimming took 0 bases from V and 0 from J, leaving 10 bases between them. The CDR3 bases are TGTGCCAGCAGCTTAGATCTGATCGGGAGCACAGATACGCAGTATTTT. Residues: CASSLDLIGSTDTQYF.

This clone appeared a single time. V usage is TRBV7-3 and J usage is TRBJ2-2; 10 nucleotides align to TRBD2. CDR1 SGHTA and CDR2 FQGTGA come from the germline V gene. The CDR3 totals 17 residues. Trimming took 5 bases from V and 7 from J; bases not matched to a gene: 13. The CDR3 spells CASSVSGRADRFGELFF. CDR3 coding DNA: TGTGCCAGCAGCGTCAGCGGGAGGGCCGATCGTTTCGGGGAGCTGTTTTTT.

The rearrangement links TRBV19 to TRBJ1-2; D is perhaps TRBD1 (6 bases). Germline values: CDR1 LNHDA, CDR2 SQIVND (reference sequence). The length of the CDR3 is 21 residues. Trimming stripped 3 bases from V and 2 bases from J, with 31 bases between. CDR3 region: CASSIRGLKALLDSQNYGYTF. The CDR3 DNA follows: TGTGCCAGTAGTATCAGGGGTTTAAAAGCGCTCCTGGACAGCCAAAACTATGGCTACACCTTC. The whole variable domain, remainder taken from reference TRBV19 and TRBJ1-2, is DGGITQSPKYLFRKEGQNVTLSCEQNLNHDAMYWYRQDPGQGLRLIYYSQIVNDFQKGDIAEGYSVSREKKESFPLTVTSAQKNPTAFYLCASSIRGLKALLDSQNYGYTFGSGTRLTVV.

The gene calls are TRBV9 and TRBJ1-6; a possible D gene is TRBD1 (6 bases). CDR1 and CDR2 from the germline V gene are SGDLS and YYNGEE. V lost 3 bases to trimming and J lost 6 bases, with 10 bases between them. CDR3 size: 14 residues. Here the CDR3 reads CASSATGINSPLHF. The CDR3 nucleotides read TGTGCCAGCAGCGCGACAGGTATTAATTCACCCCTCCACTTT. Full variable domain (rest looked up from reference TRBV9 and TRBJ1-6): DSGVTQTPKHLITATGQRVTLRCSPRSGDLSVYWYQQSLDQGLQFLIQYYNGEERAKGNILERFSAQQFPDLHSELNLSSLELGDSALYFCASSATGINSPLHFGNGTRLTVT.

This sequence joins TRBV9 and TRBJ2-7, with TRBD2 as a possible D gene (5 bases). Germline-derived CDR1 and CDR2 are SGDLS and YYNGEE. Trimming removed 4 bases at V and 2 bases at J, with 13 bases between. This CDR3 has 14 residues. CDR3 in DNA: TGTGCCAGCAGCCGAGGGTCGGAAACCTACGAGCAGTACTTC. Its protein product is CASSRGSETYEQYF.

The chain carries TRBV6-4 and TRBJ2-2; 8 bases are a match to TRBD1. After removal of 2 bases from V and 5 bases from J, the junction contained 10 bases not matched to a gene. The CDR3 length is 17 residues. Germline V gene data show CDR1 as MRHNA and CDR2 as SNTAGT. CDR3 protein: CASSDEGPGQGTGELFF. CDR3 DNA: TGTGCCAGCAGTGACGAAGGGCCCGGACAGGGTACCGGGGAGCTGTTTTTT.

The rearrangement links TRBV2 to TRBJ2-1; 9 positions agree with TRBD1. V shed 6 bases and J 6 bases; nucleotides not matched to a gene: 3. The CDR3 runs 13 residues. Germline V CDR1 and CDR2: SNHLY, FYNNEI. CDR3 DNA: TGTGCCAGCAGGGGGACAGGGCCCAATGAGCAGTTCTTC. This encodes CASRGTGPNEQFF.

The chain couples TRBV18 to TRBJ1-5, with 9 bases lining up with TRBD1. The germline V gene encodes CDR1 KGHSH and CDR2 LQKENI. V dropped 3 bases and J dropped 6; count of bases not matched to a gene: 9. CDR3 length: 16 residues. The DNA for the CDR3 is TGTGCCAGCTCACCGGGGGAGACAGGGGGGGGTCAGCCCCAGCATTTT. Encoded protein: CASSPGETGGGQPQHF. The whole variable domain, filled in from reference TRBV18 and TRBJ1-5, reads NAGVMQNPRHLVRRRGQEARLRCSPMKGHSHVYWYRQLPEEGLKFMVYLQKENIIDESGMPKERFSAEFPKEGPSILRIQQVVRGDSAAYFCASSPGETGGGQPQHFGDGTRLSIL.

The chain recombines TRBV7-9 with TRBJ1-1; D may be TRBD1 (6 bases). The V and J ends lost 1 base and 2 bases respectively, with 17 bases between them. CDR1 and CDR2 from the germline V gene are SEHNR and FQNEAQ (reference sequence). The CDR3 has 17 residues. The chain's CDR3 is CASSLETWGTPNTEAFF. CDR3 in DNA: TGTGCCAGCAGCTTAGAGACTTGGGGGACACCTAACACTGAAGCTTTCTTT. The complete variable domain, with remaining parts taken from reference TRBV7-9 and TRBJ1-1, reads DTGVSQNPRHKITKRGQNVTFRCDPISEHNRLYWYRQTLGQGPEFLTYFQNEAQLEKSRLLSDRFSAERPKGSFSTLEIQRTEQGDSAMYLCASSLETWGTPNTEAFFGQGTRLTVV.

This clone was counted a single time. The V and J genes are TRBV5-1 and TRBJ1-4, with 11 bases fitting TRBD1. The germline V gene has CDR1 SGHRS and CDR2 YFSETQ. Trimming took 4 bases from V and 5 from J; bases not matched to a gene: 7. This CDR3 contains 16 residues. DNA of the CDR3: TGCGCCAGCAGCGAGGGACAGGGGGTAAGAAATGAAAAACTGTTTTTT. Translating gives CASSEGQGVRNEKLFF.

The chain couples TRBV7-6 to TRBJ1-6; maybe TRBD1 (6 bases). The CDR3 spans 16 residues. Looked up from germline, CDR1 is SGHVS and CDR2 is FNYEAQ. Trimming cost V 2 bases and J 8 bases, with 16 bases left between them. CDR3 nucleotide sequence: TGTGCCAGCAGCTTAAGGGGGGGTGAAGGGGATTCACCCCTCCACTTT. Translating gives CASSLRGGEGDSPLHF.

The chain uses TRBV7-8 and TRBJ1-5; weak D call: TRBD1 (5 bases). The CDR3 is 15 amino acids. V shed 5 bases and J shed 4 bases, with 15 bases lying between them. Germline loops: CDR1 SGHVS, CDR2 FQNEAQ. CDR3: CASSPRGGANQPQHF. The DNA for the CDR3 is TGTGCCAGCAGCCCGAGGGGAGGCGCTAATCAGCCCCAGCATTTT.

On this clone itself: In the same sample, other DNA sequences code for this CDR3. This chain joins TRBV5-1 and TRBJ2-5; 7 bases are shared with TRBD2. Germline CDR1 SGHRS, CDR2 YFSETQ. CDR3 length: 15 amino acids. V shed 0 bases and J 1 base; nucleotides not matched to a gene: 3. CDR3 residues: CASSLDGRAQETQYF. In nucleotides, the CDR3 is TGCGCCAGCAGCTTGGATGGGAGGGCCCAAGAGACCCAGTACTTC.